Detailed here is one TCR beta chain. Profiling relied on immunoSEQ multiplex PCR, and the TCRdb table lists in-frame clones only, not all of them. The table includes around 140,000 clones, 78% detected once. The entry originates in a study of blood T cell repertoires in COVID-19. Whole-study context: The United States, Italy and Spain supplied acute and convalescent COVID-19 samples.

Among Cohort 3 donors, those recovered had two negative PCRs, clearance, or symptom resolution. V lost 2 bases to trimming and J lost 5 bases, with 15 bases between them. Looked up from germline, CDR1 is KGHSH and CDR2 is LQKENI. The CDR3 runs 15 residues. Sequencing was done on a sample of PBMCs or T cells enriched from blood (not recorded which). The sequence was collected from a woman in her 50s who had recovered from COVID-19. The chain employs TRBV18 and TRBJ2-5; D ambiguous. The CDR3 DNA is TGTGCCAGCTCACCAACGGCGACGAGCGCGGAGACCCAGTACTTC. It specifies CASSPTATSAETQYF.